Sequencing of this TCR beta chain was carried out in a study of T-cell reconstitution after alpha-beta-depleted transplantation in children (dated by TCRdb to 2016 to 2017). Some background on the complete study: Using TCR repertoire profiling, the study followed T-cell immune reconstitution in a quantitative way in children after TCRalphabeta/CD19-depleted allogeneic hematopoietic cell transplantation. Summary of the overall study and its limitations: The apparently early alphabetaT-cell count recovery about two months after transplant was reportedly dependent on only several hundred rapidly expanded clones derived from non-depleted graft cells. In some patients, the high TCRbeta diversity seen at day 60 was put down to recipient T cells and intrathymic progenitors that had survived conditioning. Over subsequent months, a decline in hyperexpanded clone frequencies was noted, and after one year, T-cell counts and TCRbeta diversity were mostly ascribed to newly produced T cells.

About this clonotype itself: Its antigen remains undetermined. Base qualities are not at hand, and no much larger clone is one base apart.

The library was obtained by PCR. Instrument on record: Illumina HiSeq 2500. TCR libraries were prepared with molecular barcoding, using unique molecular identifiers to normalize TCRbeta repertoire quantification. TCRdb reprocessing: public reads trimmed at Q25 with fastp, clones called with MiXCR, in-frame beta chains kept. Each entry merges the rows of one CDR3 protein and shows their most common DNA and genes. The sample table records about 980,000 distinct CDR3 sequences; around 30% of these occur just once. The ten largest clones take up about 28% of the sample. The treatment or condition label corresponds to: allogeneic hematopoietic cell transplantation with graft depleted of TCRalphabeta T cells and CD19 B cells. The transplant recipients were children given TCRalphabeta/CD19-depleted allogeneic hematopoietic cell grafts. The material sequenced was PBMCs, mostly from graft donor cells, taken 360 days after TCRalphabeta/CD19-depleted stem cell transplant. The clonotype originates from a boy under two years old who had a stem cell transplant for SCID, so the T cells may come from the graft donor.

The DNA reads as follows: TGTGCCACCAGCAGAGTACACGGACAGGGTCCATACAATGAGCAGTTCTTC. The resulting protein is CATSRVHGQGPYNEQFF. This chain is built from TRBV15 and TRBJ2-1, and 8 junction bases match TRBD1. Based on the germline V gene (reference sequence), the CDR1 and CDR2 sequences are LNHNV and YYDKDF. Trimmed from V: 1 base; trimmed from J: 4 bases; junction bases lacking a gene match: 9. The CDR3 holds 17 amino acids from the cysteine to the phenylalanine. CDR3 DNA is the only sequence kept; it has 51 bases, read in frame from the first base.